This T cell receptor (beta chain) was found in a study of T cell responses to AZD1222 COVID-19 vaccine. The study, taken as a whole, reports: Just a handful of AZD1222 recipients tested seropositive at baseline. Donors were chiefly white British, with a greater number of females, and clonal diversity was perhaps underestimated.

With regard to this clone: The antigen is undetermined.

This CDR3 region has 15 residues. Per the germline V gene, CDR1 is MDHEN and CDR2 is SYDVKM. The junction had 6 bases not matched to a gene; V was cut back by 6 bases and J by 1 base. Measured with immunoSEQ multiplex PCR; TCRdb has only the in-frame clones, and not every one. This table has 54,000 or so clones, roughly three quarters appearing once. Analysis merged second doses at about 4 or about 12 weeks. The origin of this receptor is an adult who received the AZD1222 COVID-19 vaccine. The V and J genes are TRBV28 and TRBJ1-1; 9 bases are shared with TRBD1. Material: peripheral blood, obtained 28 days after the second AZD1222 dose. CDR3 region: CASRSEGQGNTEAFF. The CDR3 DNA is TGTGCCAGCAGATCTGAGGGACAGGGGAACACTGAAGCTTTCTTT. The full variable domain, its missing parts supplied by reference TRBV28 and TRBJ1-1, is DVKVTQSSRYLVKRTGEKVFLECVQDMDHENMFWYRQDPGLGLRLIYFSYDVKMKEKGDIPEGYSVSREKKERFSLILESASTNQTSMYLCASRSEGQGNTEAFFGQGTRLTVV.